Shown below are 23 T cell receptor beta chains from a single sample sequenced in a study of cytomegalovirus exposure and HLA in healthy donors. PCR employed 60 Vbeta and 13 Jbeta primers. The table came from immunoSEQ multiplex PCR; TCRdb's copy has only in-frame clones and leaves some out. This table holds 130,000 or so clones, roughly four fifths found once. The specimen sequenced was PBMCs. These receptors all come from a woman aged 45-59 years in good health and CMV-seropositive.

This chain uses TRBV4-1 with TRBJ2-2, with 10 nucleotides matching TRBD1. Losses at the gene ends were 0 bases for V and 5 bases for J; bases not matched to a gene: 6. Germline V lookup: CDR1 MGHRA, CDR2 YSYEKL. There are 17 residues in the CDR3. CDR3 DNA: TGCGCCAGCAGCCAAGAAAGACAGGGGGCGGGAACCGGGGAGCTGTTTTTT. Protein product: CASSQERQGAGTGELFF.

The chain couples TRBV20-1 to TRBJ2-5, with no clear D. The J call is uncertain, as TRBJ2-7 better fits the DNA end. CDR1 DFQATT and CDR2 SNEGSKA come from the germline V gene (reference sequence). This CDR3 contains 9 residues. The CDR3 DNA sequence: TGCAGTGACTCCTACGAGCAGTACTTC. Protein: CSDSYEQYF.

V usage is TRBV15 and J usage is TRBJ1-1; no firm D call. This CDR3 region has 13 residues. Trimming removed 6 bases from V and 1 base from J, with 9 bases in between. CDR1 is LNHNV, CDR2 YYDKDF, per germline (reference sequence). Written as DNA, the CDR3 is TGTGCCACCAGAACGAGACAGAACACTGAAGCTTTCTTT. Protein product: CATRTRQNTEAFF. The entire variable domain, with the rest obtained from reference TRBV15 and TRBJ1-1, is as follows: DAMVIQNPRYQVTQFGKPVTLSCSQTLNHNVMYWYQQKSSQAPKLLFHYYDKDFNNEADTPDNFQSRRPNTSFCFLDIRSPGLGDTAMYLCATRTRQNTEAFFGQGTRLTVV.

The CDR3 DNA follows: TGTGCCAGCAGCTTAGGACTAGGGATCACTGAAGCTTTCTTT. Translation: CASSLGLGITEAFF. This chain connects TRBV11-1 to TRBJ1-1, with no clear D. V lost 1 base and J lost 4, with 10 bases in between. The CDR3 spans 14 residues. In germline, CDR1 is SGHAT, CDR2 FQDESV (reference sequence).

V gene TRBV29-1 combines with J gene TRBJ1-2; D remains ambiguous. This CDR3 has 14 residues. In germline, CDR1 is SQVTM, CDR2 ANQGSEA. The V end lost 1 base, the J end lost 5 bases, and 14 bases lay between the germline ends. CDR3 residues: CSVEGRDGEYGYTF. The CDR3 DNA sequence: TGCAGCGTTGAAGGGAGGGATGGTGAATATGGCTACACCTTC. The full variable domain, in which reference TRBV29-1 and TRBJ1-2 provide the parts outside the CDR3, is SAVISQKPSRDICQRGTSLTIQCQVDSQVTMMFWYRQQPGQSLTLIATANQGSEATYESGFVIDKFPISRPNLTFSTLTVSNMSPEDSSIYLCSVEGRDGEYGYTFGSGTRLTVV.

The rearrangement joins TRBV20-1 to TRBJ1-4; D unresolved. The V gene's germline CDR1 is DFQATT and CDR2 SNEGSKA (reference sequence). The CDR3 length is 11 residues. V was pared by 5 bases and J by 8 bases, with 9 bases between. The CDR3 sequence is CSASEAEKLFF. The CDR3 bases are TGCAGTGCTTCTGAGGCGGAAAAACTGTTTTTT.

V is TRBV2 and J is TRBJ1-6; possibly TRBD1 for D (6 bases). The CDR3 runs 15 residues. CDR1 is SNHLY, CDR2 FYNNEI, per germline. V lost 7 bases to trimming and J lost 0 bases, with 10 bases between them. The CDR3 region has the DNA TGTGCCAGCAATGGACAGAGCTCCTATAATTCACCCCTCCACTTT. Its protein product is CASNGQSSYNSPLHF. The entire variable domain, with the rest obtained from reference TRBV2 and TRBJ1-6, is as follows: EPEVTQTPSHQVTQMGQEVILRCVPISNHLYFYWYRQILGQKVEFLVSFYNNEISEKSEIFDDQFSVERPDGSNFTLKIRSTKLEDSAMYFCASNGQSSYNSPLHFGNGTRLTVT.

J is TRBJ1-5 and V is TRBV16; the match to TRBD1 covers 7 bases. Germline CDR1 is KGHSY and CDR2 is FQNENV. V was clipped by 2 bases and J by 9 bases; unmatched bases: 10. The CDR3 sequence is 15 residues long. The CDR3 coding sequence is TGTGCCAGCAGCCAAACAGGGGCCCGTATCGCGCCCCAGCATTTT. This translates into CASSQTGARIAPQHF.

The chain is built from TRBV6-6 and TRBJ1-1; no clear D. Germline lookup yields CDR1 MNHNY and CDR2 SVGAGI (reference sequence). Between the trimmed V and J ends, which lost 4 bases and 4 bases, there was a span of 7 bases. CDR3 length equals 12 residues. The CDR3 is CASSSRVTEAFF. The CDR3 region has the DNA TGTGCCAGCAGTTCCCGGGTCACTGAAGCTTTCTTT.

This clone was counted once. V gene TRBV5-4 combines with J gene TRBJ2-1; TRBD2 is a possible D gene (6 bases). The V gene's germline CDR1 is SGHNT and CDR2 YYREEE (reference sequence). The CDR3 is made up of 17 amino acids. Trimming took 0 bases from V and 3 from J, leaving 16 bases between them. This CDR3 is CASSLGGERPYYNEQFF. CDR3 DNA sequence: TGTGCCAGCAGCTTGGGGGGGGAGCGGCCGTACTACAATGAGCAGTTCTTC.

This clone was seen more than once but under ten times. The chain employs TRBV10-3 and TRBJ1-1; no firm D call. Deletions cut 3 bases from V and 1 base from J, with 12 bases between. The V gene's germline CDR1 is ENHRY and CDR2 SYGVKD. This CDR3 contains 15 residues. Written as DNA, the CDR3 is TGTGCCATCAGTGATTACAGCCGGGAGAACACTGAAGCTTTCTTT. Its protein product is CAISDYSRENTEAFF.

This CDR3 reads CASSGGGGYTF. The CDR3 nucleotides are TGTGCCAGCAGCGGGGGGGGTGGCTACACCTTC. The rearrangement joins TRBV7-2 to TRBJ1-2; tentatively, D is TRBD1 (5 bases). CDR1 is SGHTA and CDR2 is FQGNSA in the germline V gene. This CDR3 comprises 11 residues. With 5 bases removed from V and 7 bases from J, the gap between germline ends came to 8 bases.

This chain links TRBV6-1 with TRBJ2-1, with D hard to call. Germline V CDR1 and CDR2: MNHNS, SASEGT. Trimming took off 3 bases at V and 2 bases at J, with 14 bases between the two ends. The length of the CDR3 is 16 residues. The CDR3 coding sequence is TGTGCCAGCAGTGAGGATGCGGAGTGGGCCTACAATGAGCAGTTCTTC. Protein sequence: CASSEDAEWAYNEQFF.

The chain uses TRBV6-4 and TRBJ1-1, with 8 bases matching TRBD1. The V gene end was trimmed by 6 bases and the J gene end by 4 bases; junction bases not matched to a gene: 7. This CDR3 region has 14 residues. Germline values: CDR1 MRHNA, CDR2 SNTAGT. The CDR3 protein is CASRVDRVSTEAFF. CDR3 sequence (DNA): TGTGCCAGCAGAGTGGACAGGGTCAGCACTGAAGCTTTCTTT.

The J gene is TRBJ2-7, the V gene TRBV5-1, with 8 bases matching TRBD1. V shed 4 bases and J 0 bases; nucleotides not matched to a gene: 3. The germline CDR1 and CDR2 sequences are SGHRS and YFSETQ. There are 14 residues in the CDR3. CDR3 sequence: CASSQQGVSYEQYF. The CDR3 coding sequence is TGCGCCAGCAGCCAACAGGGGGTCTCCTACGAGCAGTACTTC.

The rearrangement joins TRBV5-1 to TRBJ1-1; maybe TRBD1 (6 bases). V shed 3 bases and J shed 1 base, with 7 bases lying between them. The CDR3 runs to 13 residues. Germline CDR1 reads SGHRS; CDR2 reads YFSETQ. The CDR3, as DNA: TGCGCCAGCAGCTGGACAGCGAACACTGAAGCTTTCTTT. Residues: CASSWTANTEAFF. Full variable domain (remainder filled in from reference TRBV5-1 and TRBJ1-1): KAGVTQTPRYLIKTRGQQVTLSCSPISGHRSVSWYQQTPGQGLQFLFEYFSETQRNKGNFPGRFSGRQFSNSRSEMNVSTLELGDSALYLCASSWTANTEAFFGQGTRLTVV.

A single count supports this clone. This chain uses TRBV7-9 with TRBJ2-2; TRBD1 agrees at 10 bases. J gave up 5 bases and V 7 bases, and 7 bases lay outside the gene matches. The length of the CDR3 is 15 residues. Germline V gives CDR1 SEHNR, CDR2 FQNEAQ (reference sequence). Written as DNA, the CDR3 is TGTGCCAGCATCCCGGGACAGGGGTTGACCGGGGAGCTGTTTTTT. Protein product: CASIPGQGLTGELFF.

This chain uses TRBV28 with TRBJ1-1; a weak D match, TRBD1 (5 bases). V lost 2 bases, J lost 4 bases, and 11 bases lay in between. Germline V gene data show CDR1 as MDHEN and CDR2 as SYDVKM. The CDR3 loop spans 14 amino acids. The CDR3 is CASSLRLGGTEAFF. The DNA for the CDR3 is TGTGCCAGCAGTTTAAGGCTCGGGGGCACTGAAGCTTTCTTT.

This clone has only a few counts. The V and J genes are TRBV7-6 and TRBJ1-1, with 7 positions matching TRBD1. CDR3 length: 18 amino acids. The germline gives CDR1 SGHVS, CDR2 FNYEAQ. With V trimmed by 1 base and J by 0 bases, 11 bases remained unmatched. Here the CDR3 DNA reads TGTGCCAGCAGCTTAGGGTCTGGCAGGGGGGTCATGAACACTGAAGCTTTCTTT. Translated, it gives CASSLGSGRGVMNTEAFF.

The rearrangement uses TRBV7-3 and TRBJ1-2; no clear D gene. This CDR3 has 13 amino acids. Germline CDR1 reads SGHTA; CDR2 reads FQGTGA. Trimming took 5 bases from V and 8 from J, leaving 15 bases between them. CDR3 nucleotides: TGTGCCAGCAGCCCCAGCGGGAGTGGCGGCTACACCTTC. This encodes CASSPSGSGGYTF.

This rearrangement joins TRBV4-2 to TRBJ1-4; 9 nucleotides align to TRBD1. The CDR3 loop spans 19 amino acids. After removal of 0 bases from V and 8 bases from J, the junction contained 16 bases not matched to a gene. The V gene's germline CDR1 is LGHNA and CDR2 YNFKEQ. This CDR3 reads CASSQDGHRGRGGGEKLFF. Written as DNA, the CDR3 is TGTGCCAGCAGCCAAGATGGTCACAGGGGGCGAGGCGGTGGGGAAAAACTGTTTTTT.

The chain is built from TRBV13 and TRBJ2-2; 7 bases are shared with TRBD2. Germline loops: CDR1 PRHDT, CDR2 FYEKMQ (reference sequence). V lost 4 bases and J lost 6; bases outside the gene matches: 11. CDR3 length: 16 residues. CDR3 protein: CASSSLRTSKSGELFF. The CDR3 DNA is TGTGCCAGCAGCTCACTCAGGACTAGTAAGTCCGGGGAGCTGTTTTTT.

This clone was recorded once. The chain joins TRBV15 to TRBJ1-3; D gene unclear. The CDR3 runs 13 residues. Trimming shortened V by 7 bases and J by 2 bases, and 9 bases separated the two germline ends. From germline, CDR1 is LNHNV and CDR2 YYDKDF (reference sequence). CDR3 protein: CATKNRAGNTIYF. The CDR3 DNA is TGTGCCACCAAGAACAGAGCTGGAAACACCATATATTTT.